These T cell receptor beta chains were read from a single sample in a study of blood T cell repertoires in COVID-19. Profiled with immunoSEQ multiplex PCR; TCRdb holds only in-frame clones, not every one. The repertoire has roughly 250,000 clones, 81% of them found once; the top ten carry around 2.9%. The sample was peripheral blood. The receptors were sampled from a woman aged 60-75 years with active or convalescent COVID-19. The CDR3 runs from the conserved cysteine through the conserved F or W. D genes are given only for firm matches. Clone size appears in some rows only: once, few, many, or a class for an expanded clone.

D gene: NA; clone size: once; V gene: TRBV7-2; J gene: TRBJ2-7; CDR3 protein: CASRQRTFSYEQYF; CDR3 DNA: TGTGCCAGCAGGCAGAGGACATTTTCCTACGAGCAGTACTTC
D gene: TRBD2; clone size: NA; V gene: TRBV6-2/TRBV6-3; J gene: TRBJ2-7; CDR3 protein: CATSSGVTYEQYF; CDR3 DNA: TGTGCCACCAGCAGCGGGGTCACCTACGAGCAGTACTTC
D gene: TRBD1; clone size: NA; V gene: TRBV7-8; J gene: TRBJ1-2; CDR3 protein: CASSTRTGRNYGYTF; CDR3 DNA: TGTGCCAGCAGCACCCGGACAGGCCGTAACTATGGCTACACCTTC
D gene: NA; clone size: NA; V gene: TRBV27; J gene: TRBJ2-7; CDR3 protein: CASRQGLEQYF; CDR3 DNA: TGTGCCAGCAGGCAGGGACTCGAGCAGTACTTC
D gene: NA; clone size: NA; V gene: TRBV29-1; J gene: TRBJ2-2; CDR3 protein: CSVWDPGRRTGELFF; CDR3 DNA: TGCAGCGTTTGGGACCCGGGGAGGAGGACCGGGGAGCTGTTTTTT
D gene: TRBD1; clone size: NA; V gene: TRBV30; J gene: TRBJ1-1; CDR3 protein: CAYARGRRAFF; CDR3 DNA: TGTGCCTACGCGAGGGGGCGGCGGGCTTTCTTT
D gene: NA; clone size: NA; V gene: TRBV5-1; J gene: TRBJ2-5; CDR3 protein: CASSSGRGTNQETQYF; CDR3 DNA: TGCGCCAGCAGCTCCGGCAGGGGCACAAATCAAGAGACCCAGTACTTC
D gene: NA; clone size: NA; V gene: TRBV2; J gene: TRBJ2-3; CDR3 protein: CASSDRRNTDTQYF; CDR3 DNA: TGTGCCAGCAGTGACCGGCGGAACACAGATACGCAGTATTTT
D gene: NA; clone size: NA; V gene: TRBV5-5; J gene: TRBJ1-3; CDR3 protein: CASSLDPGAGGNTIYF; CDR3 DNA: TGTGCCAGCAGCTTGGACCCCGGCGCGGGGGGGAACACCATATATTTT
D gene: NA; clone size: NA; V gene: TRBV6-5; J gene: TRBJ1-2; CDR3 protein: CASSYRRSYGYTF; CDR3 DNA: TGTGCCAGCAGTTACCGCCGGAGCTATGGCTACACCTTC